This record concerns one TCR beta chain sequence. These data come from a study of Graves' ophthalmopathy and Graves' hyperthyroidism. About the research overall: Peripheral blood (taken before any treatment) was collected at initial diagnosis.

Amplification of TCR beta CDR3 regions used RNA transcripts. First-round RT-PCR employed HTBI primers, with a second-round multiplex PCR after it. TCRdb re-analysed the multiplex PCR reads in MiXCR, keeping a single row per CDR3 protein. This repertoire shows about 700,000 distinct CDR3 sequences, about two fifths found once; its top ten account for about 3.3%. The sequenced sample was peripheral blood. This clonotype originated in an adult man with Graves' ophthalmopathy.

The CDR3 protein is CASSPGADYGYTF. For the CDR3, the DNA is TGTGCCAGCTCACCGGGGGCAGACTATGGCTACACCTTC. The chain employs TRBV2 and TRBJ1-2; weak D call: TRBD1 (6 bases). With 8 bases removed from V and 3 bases from J, the gap between germline ends came to 13 bases. This CDR3 spans 13 amino acids. Germline loops: CDR1 SNHLY, CDR2 FYNNEI.